The TCR beta chain described here comes from a study of OX40 agonist ivuxolimab in advanced cancers. Study details: Males comprised approximately 81% of the group, whose mean age was roughly 60 years (range about 20 to 90). Checkpoint inhibitors had been given previously to 35% to 50% of patients.

Clones were read by immunoSEQ multiplex PCR, and TCRdb kept only the in-frame ones, dropping some. The table includes about 32,000 clones, 65% to 85% detected once. The CDR3 runs 14 residues. The germline V gene has CDR1 MNHNS and CDR2 SASEGT. V was shortened by 2 bases and J by 5 bases, with 13 bases between the two germline ends. This chain links TRBV6-1 with TRBJ2-7; D uncertain. This specimen was CD4+ or CD8+ T cells sorted from blood, taken in a trial of the OX40 agonist ivuxolimab. This TCR derives from an adult with an advanced solid tumor such as melanoma, head and neck, liver or kidney cancer. The CDR3 DNA reads TGTGCCAGCAGTGAAATCCATCGGGCTGACGAGCAGTACTTC. The encoded protein is CASSEIHRADEQYF.